Sequencing of this T cell receptor (beta chain) was carried out in a study of T cell repertoires in cytomegalovirus infection (dated by TCRdb to the late 2010s). As for the study more broadly: Recently identified HLA-C-restricted CMV epitopes, whose presentation resists viral immunomodulation, were targeted by peptide stimulations together with well-studied HLA-B-restricted epitopes. Donor HLA type was relevant to the analysis, because carriage of CMV infection together with the matching HLA type was indicated by public TCR beta signatures. Summary of the overall study and its limitations: The ex vivo response was dominated by HLA-C-restricted CMV-specific TCR beta clonotypes, which also provided the single most frequent clonotype in two of eight donors. In both this cohort and an independent cohort of 350 or so donors, the cumulative frequency of public TCR beta family members distinguished carriers of CMV infection plus the relevant HLA type.

This clonotype has only a few counts. Its cognate antigen has yet to be identified. One base away there is no much larger clone; base qualities are not given. This sample was sequenced with an Illumina HiSeq 1500. TCRdb took the public reads, trimmed them with fastp at Q25, ran MiXCR for clone calling and kept in-frame beta chains. Each CDR3 protein appears once, grouped with its most common genes and DNA. The sample profile shows around 500,000 distinct CDR3 sequences; about 44% of them were found once. Clones ranked in the top ten supply roughly two fifths of the sample. Read against the paper, the sample's treatment or condition label means: in vitro stimulation with specific CMV peptide epitopes to enrich CMV-specific T cells. The V and J ends are trimmed by 5 bases and 1 base, leaving 9 bases between them. Inclusive of the bounding cysteine and phenylalanine, the CDR3 is 13 residues long. Kept here is only the CDR3 DNA, which spans 39 bases and is read in frame from base 1. The germline V gene (reference sequence) gives CDR1 as SEHNR and CDR2 as FQNEAQ.

The material was cultured PBMCs, obtained from culture after CMV antigen stimulation. The receptor's source is a human donor in good health (CMV status not recorded). Some clones in this sample may be carry-over from other donors' samples. The chain links TRBV7-9 with TRBJ2-7; TRBD2 is perhaps the D gene, given 6 matching bases. The CDR3 protein: CASSGTGSYEQYF. The bases are TGTGCCAGCAGCGGGACTGGTTCCTACGAGCAGTACTTC.